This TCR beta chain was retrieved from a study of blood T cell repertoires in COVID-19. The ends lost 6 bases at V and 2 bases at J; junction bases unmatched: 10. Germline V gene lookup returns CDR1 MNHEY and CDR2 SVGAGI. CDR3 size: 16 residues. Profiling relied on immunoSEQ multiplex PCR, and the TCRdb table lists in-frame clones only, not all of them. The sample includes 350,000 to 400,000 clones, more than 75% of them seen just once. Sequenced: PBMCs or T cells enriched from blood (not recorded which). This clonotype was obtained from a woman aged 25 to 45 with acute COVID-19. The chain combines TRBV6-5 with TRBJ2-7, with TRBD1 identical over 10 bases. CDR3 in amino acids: CASSYGTGAKAYEQYF. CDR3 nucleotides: TGTGCCAGCAGCTACGGGACAGGGGCGAAAGCCTACGAGCAGTACTTC.